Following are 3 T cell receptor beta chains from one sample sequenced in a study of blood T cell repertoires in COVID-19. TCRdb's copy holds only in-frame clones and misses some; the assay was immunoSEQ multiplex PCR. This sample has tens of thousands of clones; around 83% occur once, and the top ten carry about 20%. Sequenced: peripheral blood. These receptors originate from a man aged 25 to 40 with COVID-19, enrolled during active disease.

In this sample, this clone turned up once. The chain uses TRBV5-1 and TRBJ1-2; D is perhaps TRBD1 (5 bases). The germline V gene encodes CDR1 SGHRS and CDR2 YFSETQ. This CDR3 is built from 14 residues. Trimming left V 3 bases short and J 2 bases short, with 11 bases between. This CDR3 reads CASSWDWGNYGYTF. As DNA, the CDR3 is TGCGCCAGCAGCTGGGACTGGGGGAACTATGGCTACACCTTC.

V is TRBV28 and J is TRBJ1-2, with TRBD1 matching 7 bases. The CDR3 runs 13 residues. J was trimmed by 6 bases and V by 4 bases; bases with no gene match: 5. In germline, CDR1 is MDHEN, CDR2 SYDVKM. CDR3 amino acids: CASSWIGQDGYTF. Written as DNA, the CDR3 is TGTGCCAGCAGTTGGATCGGACAGGATGGCTACACCTTC.

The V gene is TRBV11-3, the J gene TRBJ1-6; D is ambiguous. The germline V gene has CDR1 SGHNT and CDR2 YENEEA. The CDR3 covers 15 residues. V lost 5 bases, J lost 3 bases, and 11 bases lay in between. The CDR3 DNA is TGTGCCAGCAGCGAGCTTAGAAACTATAATTCACCCCTCCACTTT. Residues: CASSELRNYNSPLHF.